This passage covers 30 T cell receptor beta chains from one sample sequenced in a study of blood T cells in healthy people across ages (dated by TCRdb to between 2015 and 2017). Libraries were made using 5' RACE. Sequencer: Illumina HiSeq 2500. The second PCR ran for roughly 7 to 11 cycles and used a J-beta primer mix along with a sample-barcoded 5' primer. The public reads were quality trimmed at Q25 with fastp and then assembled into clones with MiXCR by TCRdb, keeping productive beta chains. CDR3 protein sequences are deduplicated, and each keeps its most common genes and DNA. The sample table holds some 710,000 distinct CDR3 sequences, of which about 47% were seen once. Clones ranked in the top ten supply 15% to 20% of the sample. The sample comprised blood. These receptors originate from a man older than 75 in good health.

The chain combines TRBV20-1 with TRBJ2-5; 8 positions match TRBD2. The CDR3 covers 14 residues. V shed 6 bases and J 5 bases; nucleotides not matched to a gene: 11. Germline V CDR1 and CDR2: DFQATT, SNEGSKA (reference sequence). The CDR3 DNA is TGCAGTGCCCAAGAGGGTAGCGGGACGGAGACCCAGTACTTC. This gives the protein CSAQEGSGTETQYF.

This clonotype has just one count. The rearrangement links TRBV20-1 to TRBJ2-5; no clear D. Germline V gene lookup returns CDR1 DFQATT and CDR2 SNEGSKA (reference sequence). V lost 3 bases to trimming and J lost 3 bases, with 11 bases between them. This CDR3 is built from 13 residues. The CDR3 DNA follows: TGCAGTGCTAGGTCCTCAGCTAAAGAGACCCAGTACTTC. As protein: CSARSSAKETQYF.

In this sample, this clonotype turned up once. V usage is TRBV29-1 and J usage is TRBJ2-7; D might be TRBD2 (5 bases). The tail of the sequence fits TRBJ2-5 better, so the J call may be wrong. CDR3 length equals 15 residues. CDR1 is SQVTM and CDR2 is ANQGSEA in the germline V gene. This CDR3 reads CSVEDGKTGIQTQYF. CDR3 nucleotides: TGCAGCGTTGAAGACGGGAAGACTGGAATCCAGACCCAGTACTTC.

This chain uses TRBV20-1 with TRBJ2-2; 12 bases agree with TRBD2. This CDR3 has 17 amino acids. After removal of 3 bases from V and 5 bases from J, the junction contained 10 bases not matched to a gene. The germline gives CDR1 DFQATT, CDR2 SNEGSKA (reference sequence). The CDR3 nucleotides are TGCAGTGCTAGTTCTAGCGGGAGGGCCCAGAATACCGGGGAGCTGTTTTTT. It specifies CSASSSGRAQNTGELFF.

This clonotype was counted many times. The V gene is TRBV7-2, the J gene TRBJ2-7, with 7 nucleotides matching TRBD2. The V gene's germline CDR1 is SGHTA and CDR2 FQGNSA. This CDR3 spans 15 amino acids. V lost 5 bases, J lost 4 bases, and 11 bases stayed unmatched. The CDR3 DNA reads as TGTGCCAGCAGCCCTTACGGGACTAAACCGTACGAGCAGTACTTC. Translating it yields CASSPYGTKPYEQYF.

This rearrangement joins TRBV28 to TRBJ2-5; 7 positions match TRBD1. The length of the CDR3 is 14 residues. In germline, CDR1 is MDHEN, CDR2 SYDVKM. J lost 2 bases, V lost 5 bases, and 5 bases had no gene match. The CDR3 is CASSPTGQQETQYF. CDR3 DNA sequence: TGTGCCAGCAGTCCAACGGGACAGCAAGAGACCCAGTACTTC. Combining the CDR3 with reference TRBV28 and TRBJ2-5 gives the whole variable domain DVKVTQSSRYLVKRTGEKVFLECVQDMDHENMFWYRQDPGLGLRLIYFSYDVKMKEKGDIPEGYSVSREKKERFSLILESASTNQTSMYLCASSPTGQQETQYFGPGTRLLVL.

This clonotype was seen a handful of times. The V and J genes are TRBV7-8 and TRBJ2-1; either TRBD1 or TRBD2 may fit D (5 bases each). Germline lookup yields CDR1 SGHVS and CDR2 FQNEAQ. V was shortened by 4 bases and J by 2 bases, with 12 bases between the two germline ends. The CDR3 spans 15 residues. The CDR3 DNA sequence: TGTGCCAGCAGCTCATCCGGGACCACCTACAATGAGCAGTTCTTC. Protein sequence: CASSSSGTTYNEQFF.

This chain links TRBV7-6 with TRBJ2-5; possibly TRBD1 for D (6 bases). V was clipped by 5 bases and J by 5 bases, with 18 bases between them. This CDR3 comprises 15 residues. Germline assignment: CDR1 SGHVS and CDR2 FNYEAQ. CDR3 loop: CASSRDIGTYETQYF. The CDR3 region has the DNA TGTGCCAGCAGCAGGGACATAGGGACGTATGAGACCCAGTACTTC.

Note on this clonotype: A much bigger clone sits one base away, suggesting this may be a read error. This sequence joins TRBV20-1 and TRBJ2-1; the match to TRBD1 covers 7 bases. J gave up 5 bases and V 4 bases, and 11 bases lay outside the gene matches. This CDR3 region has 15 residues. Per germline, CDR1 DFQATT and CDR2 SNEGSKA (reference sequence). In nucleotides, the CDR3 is TGCAGTGCTATCGAGGGGACAGCTTCCCACAATGAGCAGTTCTTC. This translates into CSAIEGTASHNEQFF.

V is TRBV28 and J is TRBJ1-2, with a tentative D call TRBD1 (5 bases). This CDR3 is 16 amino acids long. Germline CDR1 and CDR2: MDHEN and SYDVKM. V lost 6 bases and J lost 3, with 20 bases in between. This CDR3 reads CASSPPLGTGDYGYTF. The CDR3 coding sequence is TGTGCCAGCAGCCCCCCACTCGGTACAGGCGACTATGGCTACACCTTC.

In DNA, the CDR3 is TGTGCCACCAGTGATCCCTTGGGAGGGAGGAATGAGCAGTTCTTC. This sequence encodes CATSDPLGGRNEQFF. The chain carries TRBV24-1 and TRBJ2-1; the match to TRBD2 covers 7 bases. J lost 7 bases, V lost 3 bases, and 8 bases had no gene match. This CDR3 contains 15 residues. Germline values: CDR1 KGHDR, CDR2 SFDVKD.

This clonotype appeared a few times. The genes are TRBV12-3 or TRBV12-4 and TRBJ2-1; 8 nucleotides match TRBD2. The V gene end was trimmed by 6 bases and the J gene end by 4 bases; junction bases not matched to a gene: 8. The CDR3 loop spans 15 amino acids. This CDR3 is CASRPPGLVYNEQFF. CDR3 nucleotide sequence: TGTGCCAGCAGGCCCCCGGGACTAGTTTACAATGAGCAGTTCTTC.

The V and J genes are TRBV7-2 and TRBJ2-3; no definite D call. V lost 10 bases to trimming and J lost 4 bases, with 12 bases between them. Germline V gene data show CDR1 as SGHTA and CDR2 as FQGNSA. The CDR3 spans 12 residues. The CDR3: CATSTFPDTQYF. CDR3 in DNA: TGTGCCACCTCGACCTTTCCAGATACGCAGTATTTT.

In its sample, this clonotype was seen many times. The CDR3: CASSQDGLAGVNTGELFF. CDR3 DNA sequence: TGTGCCAGCAGCCAAGACGGACTAGCGGGAGTCAACACCGGGGAGCTGTTTTTT. V usage is TRBV4-2 and J usage is TRBJ2-2, with 13 bases matching TRBD2. This CDR3 is 18 amino acids long. V shed 0 bases, J shed 2 bases, and the junction held 3 bases outside the gene matches. Germline V gene data show CDR1 as LGHNA and CDR2 as YNFKEQ.

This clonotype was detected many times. The CDR3 DNA reads as TGCGCCAGCAGCTTGGCCGATCCCCGTATCACAGATACGCAGTATTTT. Protein product: CASSLADPRITDTQYF. V gene TRBV5-1 combines with J gene TRBJ2-3; D not certain. This CDR3 has 16 amino acids. Trimming cost V 0 bases and J 2 bases, with 13 bases left between them. Looked up from germline, CDR1 is SGHRS and CDR2 is YFSETQ.

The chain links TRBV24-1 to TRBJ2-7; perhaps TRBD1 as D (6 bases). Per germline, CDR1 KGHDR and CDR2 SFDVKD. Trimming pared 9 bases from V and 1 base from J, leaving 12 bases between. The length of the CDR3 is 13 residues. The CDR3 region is CATAEQGSYEQYF. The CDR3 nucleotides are TGTGCCACCGCCGAACAGGGATCCTACGAGCAGTACTTC.

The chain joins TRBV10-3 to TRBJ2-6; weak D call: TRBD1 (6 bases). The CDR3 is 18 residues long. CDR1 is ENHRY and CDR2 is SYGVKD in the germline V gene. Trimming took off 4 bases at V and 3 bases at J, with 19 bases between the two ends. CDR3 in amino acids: CAISGPSQGLFGANVLTF. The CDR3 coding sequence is TGTGCCATCAGTGGGCCGTCTCAGGGGCTCTTTGGGGCCAACGTCCTGACTTTC.

The CDR3 DNA reads TGTGCCAGCAGCTCGCGGACAGGGGCGGGGAACACTGAAGCTTTCTTT. This gives the protein CASSSRTGAGNTEAFF. The chain employs TRBV11-1 and TRBJ1-1; 9 nucleotides agree with TRBD1. The V gene's germline CDR1 is SGHAT and CDR2 FQDESV (reference sequence). V shed 4 bases and J 1 base; nucleotides not matched to a gene: 7. The length of the CDR3 is 16 residues.

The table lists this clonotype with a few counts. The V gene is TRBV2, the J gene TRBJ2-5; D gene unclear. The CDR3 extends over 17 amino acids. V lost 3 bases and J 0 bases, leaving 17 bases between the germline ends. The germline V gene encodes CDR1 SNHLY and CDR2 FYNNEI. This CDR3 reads CASSDGTLGVYQETQYF. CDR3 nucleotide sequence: TGTGCCAGCAGTGATGGAACCCTCGGTGTGTACCAAGAGACCCAGTACTTC.

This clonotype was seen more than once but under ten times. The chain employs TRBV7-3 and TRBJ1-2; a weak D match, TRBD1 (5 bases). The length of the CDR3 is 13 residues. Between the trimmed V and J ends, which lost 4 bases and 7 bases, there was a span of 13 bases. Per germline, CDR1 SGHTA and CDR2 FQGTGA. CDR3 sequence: CASSWGRFSGYTF. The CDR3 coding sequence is TGTGCCAGCAGCTGGGGACGTTTCTCTGGCTACACCTTC. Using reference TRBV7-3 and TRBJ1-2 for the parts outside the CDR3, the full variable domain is GAGVSQTPSNKVTEKGKYVELRCDPISGHTALYWYRQSLGQGPEFLIYFQGTGAADDSGLPNDRFFAVRPEGSVSTLKIQRTERGDSAVYLCASSWGRFSGYTFGSGTRLTVV.

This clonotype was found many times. CDR3 residues: CASTPTLGGYTF. CDR3 coding DNA: TGTGCCAGCACACCGACGCTCGGGGGCTACACCTTC. The chain is built from TRBV11-3 and TRBJ1-2; no definite D call. The V end lost 7 bases, the J end lost 8 bases, and 14 bases lay between the germline ends. This CDR3 is 12 amino acids long. CDR1 is SGHNT, CDR2 YENEEA, per germline.

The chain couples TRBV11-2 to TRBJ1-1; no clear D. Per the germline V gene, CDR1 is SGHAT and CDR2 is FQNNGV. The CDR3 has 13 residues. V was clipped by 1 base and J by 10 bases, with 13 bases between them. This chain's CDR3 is CASSLVQRAIAFF. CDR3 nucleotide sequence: TGTGCCAGCAGCTTAGTTCAGCGGGCTATAGCTTTCTTT.

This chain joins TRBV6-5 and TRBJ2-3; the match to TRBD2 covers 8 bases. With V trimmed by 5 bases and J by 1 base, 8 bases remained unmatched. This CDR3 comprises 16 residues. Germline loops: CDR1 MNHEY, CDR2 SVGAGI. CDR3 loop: CASSRASGLGTDTQYF. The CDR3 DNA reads TGTGCCAGCAGTCGAGCTAGCGGGTTGGGCACAGATACGCAGTATTTT.

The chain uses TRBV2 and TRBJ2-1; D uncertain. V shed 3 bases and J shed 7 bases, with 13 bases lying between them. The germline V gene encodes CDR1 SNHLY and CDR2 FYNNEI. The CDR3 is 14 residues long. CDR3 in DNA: TGTGCCAGCAGTGAGGGCCTCCTAGGGAATGAGCAGTTCTTC. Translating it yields CASSEGLLGNEQFF.

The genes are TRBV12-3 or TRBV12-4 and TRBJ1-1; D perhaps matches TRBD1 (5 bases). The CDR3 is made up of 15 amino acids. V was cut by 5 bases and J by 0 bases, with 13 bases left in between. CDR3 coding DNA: TGTGCCAGCAGTCCCGTACAGGAATTGAACACTGAAGCTTTCTTT. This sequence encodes CASSPVQELNTEAFF.

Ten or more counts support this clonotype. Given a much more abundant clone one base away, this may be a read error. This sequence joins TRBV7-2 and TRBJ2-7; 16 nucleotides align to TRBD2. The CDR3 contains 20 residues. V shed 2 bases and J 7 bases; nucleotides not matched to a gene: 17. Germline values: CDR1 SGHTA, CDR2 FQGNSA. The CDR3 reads CASSLPPGTSGGAIRNEQYF. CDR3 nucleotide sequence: TGTGCCAGCAGCTTACCCCCCGGGACTAGCGGGGGGGCCATTAGAAATGAGCAGTACTTC.

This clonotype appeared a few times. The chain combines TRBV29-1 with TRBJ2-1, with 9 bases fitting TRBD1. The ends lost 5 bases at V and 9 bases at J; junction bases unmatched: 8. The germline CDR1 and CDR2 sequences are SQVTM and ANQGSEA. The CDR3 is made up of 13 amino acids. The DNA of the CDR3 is TGCAGCGTTCTGGGACAGGGAGGTTTTGAGCAGTTCTTC. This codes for CSVLGQGGFEQFF.

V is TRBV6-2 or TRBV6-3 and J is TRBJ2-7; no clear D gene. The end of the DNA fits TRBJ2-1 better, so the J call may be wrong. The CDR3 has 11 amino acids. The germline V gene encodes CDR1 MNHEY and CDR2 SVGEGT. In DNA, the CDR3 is TGTGCCAGCAGCCACTCCTACGAGCAGTTCTTC. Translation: CASSHSYEQFF.

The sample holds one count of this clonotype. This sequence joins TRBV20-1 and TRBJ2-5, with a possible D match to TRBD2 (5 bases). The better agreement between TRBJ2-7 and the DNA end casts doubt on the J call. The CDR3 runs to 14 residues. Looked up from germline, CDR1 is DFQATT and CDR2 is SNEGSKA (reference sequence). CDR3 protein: CSARDRTVPYEQYF. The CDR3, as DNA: TGCAGTGCTAGGGACCGGACTGTCCCCTACGAGCAGTACTTC.

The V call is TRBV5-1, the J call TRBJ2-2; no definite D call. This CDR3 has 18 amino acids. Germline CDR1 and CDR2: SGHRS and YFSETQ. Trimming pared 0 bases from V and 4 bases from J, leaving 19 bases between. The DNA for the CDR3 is TGCGCCAGCAGCTTGGATTCTATGGCGGTAGTTCCCACCGGGGAGCTGTTTTTT. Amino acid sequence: CASSLDSMAVVPTGELFF. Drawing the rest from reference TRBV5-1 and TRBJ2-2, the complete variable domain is KAGVTQTPRYLIKTRGQQVTLSCSPISGHRSVSWYQQTPGQGLQFLFEYFSETQRNKGNFPGRFSGRQFSNSRSEMNVSTLELGDSALYLCASSLDSMAVVPTGELFFGEGSRLTVL.